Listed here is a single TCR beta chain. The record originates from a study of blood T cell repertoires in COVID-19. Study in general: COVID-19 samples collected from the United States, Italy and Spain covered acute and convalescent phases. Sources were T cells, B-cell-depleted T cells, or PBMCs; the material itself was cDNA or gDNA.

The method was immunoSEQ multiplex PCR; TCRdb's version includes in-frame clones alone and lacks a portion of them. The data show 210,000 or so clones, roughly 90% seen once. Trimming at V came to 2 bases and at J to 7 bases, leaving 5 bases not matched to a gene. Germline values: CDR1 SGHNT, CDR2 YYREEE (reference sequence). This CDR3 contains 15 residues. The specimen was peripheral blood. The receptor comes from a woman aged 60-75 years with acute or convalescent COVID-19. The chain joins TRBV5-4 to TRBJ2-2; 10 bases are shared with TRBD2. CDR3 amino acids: CASSFGTSENGELFF. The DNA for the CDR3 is TGTGCCAGCAGCTTTGGGACTAGCGAAAACGGGGAGCTGTTTTTT.